This TCR beta chain was identified in a study of blood T cell repertoires in COVID-19. The method was immunoSEQ multiplex PCR; TCRdb's version includes in-frame clones alone and lacks a portion of them. The sample has roughly 250,000 clones; approximately 83% are singletons. The source material was PBMCs or T cells enriched from blood (not recorded which). This clonotype originated in a woman under 40 who had recovered from COVID-19.

In DNA, the CDR3 is TGTGCCAGCAGTTGGGGGAGGAGGTGGGCCGGGGAGCTGTTTTTT. Translating gives CASSWGRRWAGELFF. The rearrangement uses TRBV27 and TRBJ2-2; D might be TRBD2 (6 bases). The CDR3 runs 15 residues. V was pared by 4 bases and J by 6 bases, with 15 bases between. Per germline, CDR1 MNHEY and CDR2 SMNVEV (reference sequence).